This entry describes one T cell receptor (beta chain). The antigen is unknown. This entry belongs to a study of identical twins. Notes on the study in general: Conclusions leaned on cross-sectional statistical analysis and did not track the same donors over time.

Germline-derived CDR1 and CDR2 are DFQATT and SNEGSKA (reference sequence). CDR3 length: 12 residues. V lost 5 bases, J lost 5 bases, and 12 bases lay in between. One entry per CDR3 protein, called by TCRdb with MiXCR from the 5' RACE reads. The sample lists 1,800,000 or so distinct CDR3 sequences, around a third occurring once. V gene TRBV20-1 combines with J gene TRBJ1-2, with D possibly being TRBD1 (6 bases). The sequence was obtained from a newborn girl in good health. The sequencing input was cord blood. Here the CDR3 reads CSALDRPYGYTF. CDR3 in DNA: TGCAGTGCTCTCGACAGGCCATATGGCTACACCTTC.